This is a list of T cell receptor beta chains from one sample in a study of T cell clusters in autoimmune cytopenias. TCRdb reprocessed the multiplex PCR reads; each CDR3 protein has one entry and no DNA is given. The specimen's table records about 14,000 distinct CDR3 sequences. These data were also reused for a study on T cell repertoires in aging, cancer and after chemotherapy.

The sample consisted of peripheral blood. All receptors come from a human donor in good health. Both conserved end residues are part of each CDR3. Each record gives: clone size, J gene, V gene, CDR3 protein. Part of the rows lack a size; the others show once, few, many or a class for expanded clones.

abundance: -; j_gene: TRBJ2-7; v_gene: TRBV6-6; CDR3aa: CASSGASYEQYF
abundance: -; j_gene: TRBJ2-3; v_gene: TRBV12-3/TRBV12-4; CDR3aa: CASSLGGLSTDTQYF
abundance: -; j_gene: TRBJ2-7; v_gene: TRBV11-3; CDR3aa: CASSRTGLFSYEQYF
abundance: -; j_gene: TRBJ2-1; v_gene: TRBV24-1; CDR3aa: CATSRIRGSHNEQFF
abundance: -; j_gene: TRBJ2-3; v_gene: TRBV5-4; CDR3aa: CASSLRTSFTDTQYF
abundance: -; j_gene: TRBJ2-1; v_gene: TRBV6-5; CDR3aa: CASSPRDSRRGEQFF
abundance: -; j_gene: TRBJ2-1; v_gene: TRBV6-1; CDR3aa: CASSHGAAPANEQFF
abundance: medium-sized; j_gene: TRBJ2-5; v_gene: TRBV12-3/TRBV12-4; CDR3aa: CASSYGGKTQYF
abundance: -; j_gene: TRBJ1-6; v_gene: TRBV5-4; CDR3aa: CASSRVDRGESPLHF
abundance: -; j_gene: TRBJ2-3; v_gene: TRBV19; CDR3aa: CASSIDGSGPSTDTQYF
abundance: medium-sized; j_gene: TRBJ2-2; v_gene: TRBV6-5; CDR3aa: CASSYGHSRSSGELFF
abundance: -; j_gene: TRBJ2-3; v_gene: TRBV7-6; CDR3aa: CASSKVQGSTDTQYF
abundance: -; j_gene: TRBJ1-1; v_gene: TRBV18; CDR3aa: CASSPPSSQNTEAFF
abundance: -; j_gene: TRBJ2-7; v_gene: TRBV6-1; CDR3aa: CASRQTSGSTYEQYF
abundance: -; j_gene: TRBJ1-2; v_gene: TRBV5-6; CDR3aa: CASSPDRGRMGYTF
abundance: -; j_gene: TRBJ1-1; v_gene: TRBV13; CDR3aa: CASSLEGGSTEAFF
abundance: -; j_gene: TRBJ2-1; v_gene: TRBV27; CDR3aa: CASSFIRATGDEQFF
abundance: medium-sized; j_gene: TRBJ2-5; v_gene: TRBV29-1; CDR3aa: CSVEAGVRRETQYF
abundance: -; j_gene: TRBJ2-7; v_gene: TRBV19; CDR3aa: CASSIKQGKSEQYF
abundance: -; j_gene: TRBJ2-7; v_gene: TRBV19; CDR3aa: CASKGQGIEQYF
abundance: -; j_gene: TRBJ2-1; v_gene: TRBV11-1; CDR3aa: CASSSTGLGSNEQFF
abundance: -; j_gene: TRBJ1-2; v_gene: TRBV30; CDR3aa: CAWSPGANYGYTF
abundance: -; j_gene: TRBJ2-7; v_gene: TRBV6-6; CDR3aa: CASSDETSGSREQYF
abundance: -; j_gene: TRBJ1-4; v_gene: TRBV30; CDR3aa: CAWTRDGGREKLFF
abundance: -; j_gene: TRBJ2-3; v_gene: TRBV5-1; CDR3aa: CASSWGAGATPSDTQYF
abundance: -; j_gene: TRBJ2-5; v_gene: TRBV12-3/TRBV12-4; CDR3aa: CASSLRGRGETQYF
abundance: -; j_gene: TRBJ2-1; v_gene: TRBV12-3/TRBV12-4; CDR3aa: CAISSSAYNEQFF
abundance: -; j_gene: TRBJ2-7; v_gene: TRBV13; CDR3aa: CASSSQGHEQYF
abundance: -; j_gene: TRBJ1-3; v_gene: TRBV6-5; CDR3aa: CASGSGGSGNTIYF
abundance: -; j_gene: TRBJ2-7; v_gene: TRBV7-6; CDR3aa: CASSPLGLAVEQYF
abundance: -; j_gene: TRBJ1-5; v_gene: TRBV27; CDR3aa: CASSSDTWQPQHF
abundance: -; j_gene: TRBJ1-1; v_gene: TRBV30; CDR3aa: CAWSVGQRVRAFF
abundance: -; j_gene: TRBJ2-1; v_gene: TRBV19; CDR3aa: CAAPAEEGNEQFF
abundance: -; j_gene: TRBJ2-7; v_gene: TRBV27; CDR3aa: CASSLTSGSHEQYF
abundance: -; j_gene: TRBJ2-7; v_gene: TRBV19; CDR3aa: CASSDRASYEQYF
abundance: -; j_gene: TRBJ2-7; v_gene: TRBV19; CDR3aa: CASSLPGTAPYEQYF
abundance: -; j_gene: TRBJ2-1; v_gene: TRBV19; CDR3aa: CASSIKAGGPPVF
abundance: -; j_gene: TRBJ2-1; v_gene: TRBV19; CDR3aa: CASSIGNYEQYF
abundance: -; j_gene: TRBJ2-7; v_gene: TRBV5-4; CDR3aa: CASNLLGSEQYF
abundance: -; j_gene: TRBJ1-5; v_gene: TRBV19; CDR3aa: CASSMGSLTPQHF
abundance: -; j_gene: TRBJ1-5; v_gene: TRBV27; CDR3aa: CASSLGSDQPQHF
abundance: -; j_gene: TRBJ2-3; v_gene: TRBV11-2; CDR3aa: CASSLARTAARDTQYF
abundance: medium-sized; j_gene: TRBJ2-7; v_gene: TRBV29-1; CDR3aa: CSVPGQGSNAYEQYF
abundance: -; j_gene: TRBJ2-5; v_gene: TRBV30; CDR3aa: CAWSVQETQYF
abundance: -; j_gene: TRBJ2-6; v_gene: TRBV5-4; CDR3aa: CASSLDRGGGANVLTF
abundance: -; j_gene: TRBJ2-3; v_gene: TRBV20-1; CDR3aa: CSARGTTLDTQYF
abundance: medium-sized; j_gene: TRBJ2-7; v_gene: TRBV6-5; CDR3aa: CASRRDGSGGEQYF
abundance: -; j_gene: TRBJ2-1; v_gene: TRBV18; CDR3aa: CASSPVGNEQFF